A selection of T cell receptor beta chains follows, all from one sample in a study of monozygotic twins with inflammatory bowel disease. TCRdb reprocessed the 5' RACE reads and stores each CDR3 protein as one record, lacking DNA. The repertoire table contains over 150,000 distinct CDR3 sequences. The material sequenced was blood. The receptors shown here come from a human donor with ulcerative colitis or Crohn's disease, or a healthy co-twin of an affected twin (not recorded which). Both conserved end residues are part of each CDR3. The order of the fields is V gene, J gene, CDR3 protein.

TRBV6-1	TRBJ1-2	CASRAGVVGYGYTF
TRBV10-2	TRBJ1-2	CASRAGTGLHYGYTF
TRBV29-1	TRBJ2-2	CSVGSGALNTGELFF
TRBV7-2	TRBJ1-5	CASSLRAGAYSNQPQHF
TRBV6-2/TRBV6-3	TRBJ2-1	CASSKPGLAYNEQFF
TRBV28	TRBJ1-5	CASSPQLGNQPQHF
TRBV27	TRBJ2-2	CASSFGLAGGSGGELFF
TRBV18	TRBJ2-1	CASSRGLANEQFF
TRBV10-3	TRBJ2-5	CAISRTGGPETQYF
TRBV11-3	TRBJ2-1	CASSHPVGEQFF
TRBV19	TRBJ1-6	CASGQGAANSPLHF
TRBV25-1	TRBJ2-3	CASSPGQGANTQYF
TRBV9	TRBJ2-6	CASSRASWGANVLTF
TRBV20-1	TRBJ2-2	CSAILAGKSDTGELFF
TRBV6-5	TRBJ1-3	CASSYHGTNGNTIYF
TRBV29-1	TRBJ1-3	CSVVDNDYSGNTIYF